This passage covers 26 T cell receptor beta chains from one sample sequenced in a study of beta chain features in type 1 diabetes. cDNA synthesis used the whole RNA isolate, giving expressed TCRB sequences. Using immunoSEQ multiplex PCR, the repertoire was profiled, and TCRdb retains in-frame clones only, with some absent. The table records around 290,000 clones, about 8.5% of them present only once. Sequences were obtained from central memory CD4+ T cells from blood. These receptors were obtained from a woman younger than 35 in good health.

There are a few counts of this clone. This chain uses TRBV5-4 with TRBJ2-3, with TRBD2 matching 14 bases. Trimming removed 4 bases from V and 2 bases from J; junction bases left unmatched: 3. In germline, CDR1 is SGHNT, CDR2 YYREEE (reference sequence). The CDR3 consists of 16 residues. CDR3 amino acids: CASSAGLAGATDTQYF. CDR3 DNA: TGTGCCAGCAGCGCGGGACTAGCGGGAGCCACAGATACGCAGTATTTT.

This clone has at least ten counts. The CDR3 is CASSLSGRLGNEQFF. The DNA of the CDR3 is TGTGCCAGCAGCTTATCTGGCAGGTTAGGCAATGAGCAGTTCTTC. The V call is TRBV7-9, the J call TRBJ2-1; D unclear. The V end lost 2 bases, the J end lost 6 bases, and 14 bases lay between the germline ends. The length of the CDR3 is 15 residues. Germline lookup yields CDR1 SEHNR and CDR2 FQNEAQ (reference sequence).

This clone occurred a few times. V and J are TRBV30 and TRBJ2-1; the match to TRBD1 covers 9 bases. This CDR3 region has 18 residues. Germline loops: CDR1 GTSNPN, CDR2 SVGIG (reference sequence). The V gene end was trimmed by 0 bases and the J gene end by 5 bases; junction bases not matched to a gene: 14. DNA of the CDR3: TGTGCCTGGAGTGTACCTTTCGTAGGGGACAGGGTGGACAATGAGCAGTTCTTC. Protein: CAWSVPFVGDRVDNEQFF.

The chain links TRBV5-6 to TRBJ1-1; no clear D. The CDR3 contains 15 residues. V lost 2 bases, J lost 3 bases, and 14 bases lay in between. Germline V gene lookup returns CDR1 SGHDT and CDR2 YYEEEE. This chain's CDR3 is CASSFYDLGDTEAFF. The CDR3 region has the DNA TGTGCCAGCAGCTTTTACGACCTCGGCGACACTGAAGCTTTCTTT.

This CDR3 is CASRWDTRAALHF. The CDR3 nucleotides read TGTGCCAGCAGGTGGGACACTCGAGCGGCCCTCCACTTT. The V and J genes are TRBV7-9 and TRBJ1-6, with D perhaps matching TRBD1 (6 bases). Between the trimmed V and J ends, which lost 6 bases and 14 bases, there was a span of 17 bases. Looked up from germline, CDR1 is SEHNR and CDR2 is FQNEAQ (reference sequence). The CDR3 extends over 13 amino acids.

This clone was seen a handful of times. The chain has TRBV11-3 and TRBJ2-2; 8 bases are a match to TRBD1. The germline CDR1 and CDR2 sequences are SGHNT and YENEEA. Trimming cost V 4 bases and J 4 bases; bases outside gene matches: 5. This CDR3 has 15 residues. The CDR3 DNA follows: TGTGCCAGCAGCTACGGGACAGGCGTCACCGGGGAGCTGTTTTTT. It is translated as CASSYGTGVTGELFF.

The chain joins TRBV9 to TRBJ1-1; D is possibly TRBD1 (5 bases). The CDR3 contains 13 residues. The germline V gene encodes CDR1 SGDLS and CDR2 YYNGEE. Trimming cost V 0 bases and J 11 bases, with 14 bases left between them. The CDR3 DNA reads as TGTGCCAGCAGCGTAGGAGTCGAGGGGTATGCTTTCTTT. Protein product: CASSVGVEGYAFF.

The chain combines TRBV5-6 with TRBJ2-6; weak D call: TRBD1 (6 bases). Germline CDR1 SGHDT, CDR2 YYEEEE. Trimming took 2 bases from V and 2 from J, leaving 11 bases between them. The length of the CDR3 is 16 residues. The CDR3 spells CASSFQGSPGANVLTF. The CDR3 nucleotides read TGTGCCAGCAGCTTCCAGGGGAGCCCTGGGGCCAACGTCCTGACTTTC.

DNA for the CDR3: TGTGCCAGCAGTTCTCCGGTTGGGGCCCAGAATTCACCCCTCCACTTT. Its protein is CASSSPVGAQNSPLHF. This chain links TRBV28 with TRBJ1-6; possibly TRBD1 for D (5 bases). Germline V gene data show CDR1 as MDHEN and CDR2 as SYDVKM. V lost 4 bases to trimming and J lost 7 bases, with 17 bases between them. The CDR3 is 16 amino acids.

This chain uses TRBV5-4 with TRBJ2-5; D gene ambiguous. This CDR3 spans 15 amino acids. V was clipped by 4 bases and J by 2 bases, with 15 bases between them. Germline CDR1 and CDR2: SGHNT and YYREEE (reference sequence). In DNA form, the CDR3 reads TGTGCCAGCAGCGGCCGACAAACCCGACAAGAGACCCAGTACTTC. Its translation: CASSGRQTRQETQYF.

This clone has only a few counts. V usage is TRBV27 and J usage is TRBJ2-1, with 9 bases fitting TRBD2. The CDR3 has 15 amino acids. Germline CDR1 and CDR2: MNHEY and SMNVEV (reference sequence). The junction had 6 bases not matched to a gene; V was cut back by 5 bases and J by 4 bases. The CDR3 nucleotides are TGTGCCAGCAGTGCGGGACTAGCACGGTACAATGAGCAGTTCTTC. As protein: CASSAGLARYNEQFF.

This clone appeared a few times. V is TRBV11-3 and J is TRBJ2-3; no definite D call. Germline V CDR1 and CDR2: SGHNT, YENEEA. The CDR3 has 13 amino acids. V was clipped by 5 bases and J by 4 bases, with 10 bases between them. CDR3 bases: TGTGCCAGCAGCAGAGGACCCGCAGATACGCAGTATTTT. It yields the protein CASSRGPADTQYF.

This clone has just a few counts. Written as DNA, the CDR3 is TGTGCCAGCTCACCGTCGGCGGGTGCGCGGTCTGGAAACACCATATATTTT. Translation: CASSPSAGARSGNTIYF. V is TRBV18 and J is TRBJ1-3, with D hard to call. Germline values: CDR1 KGHSH, CDR2 LQKENI. Trimming stripped 3 bases from V and 1 base from J, with 16 bases between. This CDR3 is built from 17 residues.

The table lists this clone with a few counts. The V call is TRBV4-1, the J call TRBJ1-1; no definite D call. V lost 4 bases and J 0 bases, leaving 18 bases between the germline ends. Germline CDR1 MGHRA, CDR2 YSYEKL. The CDR3 has 17 amino acids. CDR3 DNA sequence: TGCGCCAGCAGCCGCGCATGGTCGGGAGGCATGAACACTGAAGCTTTCTTT. Translated: CASSRAWSGGMNTEAFF.

This sequence joins TRBV7-3 and TRBJ1-2; 8 bases agree with TRBD1. J lost 8 bases, V lost 3 bases, and 11 bases had no gene match. The CDR3 spans 15 residues. Germline V gives CDR1 SGHTA, CDR2 FQGTGA. CDR3 sequence (DNA): TGTGCCAGCAGCTTGAGACAGGGGACAACTTACGGCTACACCTTC. It encodes CASSLRQGTTYGYTF.

In this sample, this clone turned up a few times. J is TRBJ2-4 and V is TRBV7-9, with a tentative D call TRBD1 (5 bases). This CDR3 comprises 15 residues. V gave up 1 base and J gave up 8 bases, with 15 bases separating them. Germline loops: CDR1 SEHNR, CDR2 FQNEAQ (reference sequence). CDR3 loop: CASSLVAAARDIQYF. CDR3 bases: TGTGCCAGCAGCTTAGTGGCAGCCGCCAGGGACATTCAGTACTTC.

The chain has TRBV2 and TRBJ1-4, with 11 nucleotides matching TRBD1. This CDR3 is 15 amino acids long. The J segment lost 8 bases and the V segment lost 8 bases, leaving 10 bases of the junction unmatched. Germline assignment: CDR1 SNHLY and CDR2 FYNNEI. The CDR3 DNA follows: TGTGCCAGCGGACGGACAGGGGGCCGGGGGGAAAAACTGTTTTTT. Its protein product is CASGRTGGRGEKLFF.

This clone came up many times. The J gene is TRBJ2-3, the V gene TRBV11-2; D might be TRBD1 (6 bases). Between the trimmed V and J ends, which lost 3 bases and 4 bases, there was a span of 8 bases. Germline-derived CDR1 and CDR2 are SGHAT and FQNNGV. The CDR3 is made up of 13 amino acids. The CDR3 region is CASSLGAADTQYF. The CDR3 DNA reads as TGTGCCAGCAGCTTGGGGGCCGCAGATACGCAGTATTTT.

This clone was seen a few times. The rearrangement uses TRBV5-4 and TRBJ1-1; unclear D gene. The CDR3 has 13 residues. Germline assignment: CDR1 SGHNT and CDR2 YYREEE (reference sequence). The V and J ends lost 4 bases and 0 bases respectively, with 7 bases between them. The CDR3 here is CASSAVMNTEAFF. The DNA of the CDR3 is TGTGCCAGCAGCGCTGTGATGAACACTGAAGCTTTCTTT.

The CDR3 reads CASSPDGTNTEAFF. CDR3 nucleotides: TGTGCCAGCAGCCCGGACGGAACGAACACTGAAGCTTTCTTT. The V call is TRBV7-9, the J call TRBJ1-1, with D hard to call. The CDR3 covers 14 residues. V dropped 5 bases and J dropped 1 base, with 11 bases sitting between them. CDR1 and CDR2 (germline): SEHNR, FQNEAQ (reference sequence).

V usage is TRBV30 and J usage is TRBJ1-6; D is undetermined. The length of the CDR3 is 18 residues. Germline V gene data show CDR1 as GTSNPN and CDR2 as SVGIG (reference sequence). V was trimmed by 3 bases and J by 0 bases, leaving 18 bases between them. CDR3 sequence: CAWSPYPRPSSYNSPLHF. DNA for the CDR3: TGTGCCTGGAGCCCATACCCAAGGCCTAGCTCCTATAATTCACCCCTCCACTTT.

This rearrangement joins TRBV6-6 to TRBJ2-7, with a possible D match to TRBD1 (6 bases). The germline V and J ends were trimmed by 3 bases and 3 bases, with 12 bases remaining between them. Germline-derived CDR1 and CDR2 are MNHNY and SVGAGI (reference sequence). CDR3 length: 14 residues. The CDR3 region is CASSYREGGYEQYF. CDR3 in DNA: TGTGCCAGCAGTTATCGGGAAGGGGGCTACGAGCAGTACTTC.

This clone was counted a few times. V gene TRBV27 combines with J gene TRBJ1-5; D gene uncertain. V lost 8 bases, J lost 5 bases, and 4 bases lay in between. Per the germline V gene, CDR1 is MNHEY and CDR2 is SMNVEV (reference sequence). The CDR3 contains 10 residues. This CDR3 is CASGYQPQHF. The CDR3 nucleotides read TGTGCCAGCGGATATCAGCCCCAGCATTTT.

V is TRBV28 and J is TRBJ2-7, with D perhaps matching TRBD2 (5 bases). The CDR3 runs 13 residues. Germline assignment: CDR1 MDHEN and CDR2 SYDVKM. V shed 7 bases and J shed 0 bases, with 10 bases lying between them. For the CDR3, the DNA is TGTGCCAGCACGCCGGGGAACTCCTACGAGCAGTACGTC. This gives the protein CASTPGNSYEQYV.

This clone has only a few counts. J is TRBJ1-1 and V is TRBV4-3; no firm D call. There are 13 residues in the CDR3. CDR1 is LGHNA and CDR2 is YSLEER in the germline V gene. Trimming pared 4 bases from V and 0 bases from J, leaving 6 bases between. CDR3 residues: CASSRQMNTEAFF. CDR3 sequence (DNA): TGCGCCAGCAGCCGGCAGATGAACACTGAAGCTTTCTTT.

This clone was recorded a few times. The J gene is TRBJ2-1, the V gene TRBV20-1; D gene uncertain. This CDR3 comprises 11 residues. Germline V CDR1 and CDR2: DFQATT, SNEGSKA (reference sequence). V shed 5 bases and J shed 10 bases, with 12 bases lying between them. The CDR3 is CSASRAREQFF. The CDR3 region has the DNA TGCAGTGCTTCCCGAGCAAGGGAGCAGTTCTTC.